This T cell receptor beta chain was identified during a study of T cell repertoires in cytomegalovirus infection. Between the trimmed V and J ends, which lost 4 bases and 5 bases, there was a span of 14 bases. The CDR3 consists of 14 residues. Germline V CDR1 and CDR2: SGHVS, FQNEAQ. Of note for this clonotype: Its antigen is unidentified.

MiXCR was run by TCRdb on the reads, yielding one entry per CDR3 protein. This table holds some 560,000 distinct CDR3 sequences, under 45% found once. The J gene is TRBJ2-5, the V gene TRBV7-8; D remains ambiguous. The TCR sequence derives from a human donor in good health (CMV status not recorded). Some clones in this sample may be carry-over from other donors' samples. Sample: cultured PBMCs, taken from culture after CMV antigen stimulation. CDR3 in DNA: TGTGCCAGCAGCTCCATATCGCCGCGGGAGACCCAGTACTTC. Translated, it gives CASSSISPRETQYF. Full variable domain (missing parts from reference TRBV7-8 and TRBJ2-5): GAGVSQSPRYKVAKRGQDVALRCDPISGHVSLFWYQQALGQGPEFLTYFQNEAQLDKSGLPSDRFFAERPEGSVSTLKIQRTQQEDSAVYLCASSSISPRETQYFGPGTRLLVL.